The 5 T cell receptor beta chains listed next were all sequenced from one sample in a study of T cell responses to AZD1222 COVID-19 vaccine. Assay: immunoSEQ multiplex PCR; the TCRdb copy retains only in-frame clones and omits some. The table has tens of thousands of clones, roughly four fifths seen once; the top ten hold roughly 27%. The sequencing used peripheral blood, collected 28 days after the second AZD1222 dose. These receptors all stem from an adult who received the AZD1222 COVID-19 vaccine.

This chain uses TRBV4-1 with TRBJ2-6, with a possible D match to TRBD1 (6 bases). Trimming cost V 0 bases and J 2 bases, with 8 bases left between them. This CDR3 is built from 16 residues. Germline CDR1 MGHRA, CDR2 YSYEKL. CDR3 residues: CASSQDSGAGANVLTF. DNA of the CDR3: TGCGCCAGCAGCCAAGATTCAGGGGCTGGGGCCAACGTCCTGACTTTC.

The J gene is TRBJ2-1, the V gene TRBV7-2; 8 bases match TRBD2. The V gene end was trimmed by 5 bases and the J gene end by 9 bases; junction bases not matched to a gene: 6. The germline CDR1 and CDR2 sequences are SGHTA and FQGNSA. This CDR3 is 13 amino acids long. CDR3 sequence (DNA): TGTGCCAGCAGCCGAGAAGCGGGAGCTGAGCAGTTCTTC. Amino acids: CASSREAGAEQFF.

This chain joins TRBV28 and TRBJ1-4; D is unresolved. The germline V gene has CDR1 MDHEN and CDR2 SYDVKM. With 3 bases removed from V and 5 bases from J, the gap between germline ends came to 7 bases. This CDR3 is built from 13 residues. The CDR3 is CASSFLGNEKLFF. CDR3 nucleotides: TGTGCCAGCAGTTTTTTAGGCAATGAAAAACTGTTTTTT.

The CDR3 DNA reads as TGCGCCAGCAGTGAATCACAGGGCAGGCGGCCCGGGGAGCTGTTTTTT. This encodes CASSESQGRRPGELFF. The rearrangement joins TRBV10-1 to TRBJ2-2, with D possibly being TRBD1 (6 bases). The germline V and J ends were trimmed by 3 bases and 6 bases, with 17 bases remaining between them. CDR1 and CDR2 (germline): WNHNN, SYGVQD (reference sequence). The CDR3 sequence is 16 residues long.

The table lists this clone with a few counts. J is TRBJ2-1 and V is TRBV15; D is perhaps TRBD2 (6 bases). CDR1 and CDR2 (germline): LNHNV, YYDKDF (reference sequence). The CDR3 is 16 residues long. The V end was cut by 7 bases, the J end by 6 bases, with 22 bases between. CDR3 sequence: CATTPGGIFTGNEQFF. The CDR3 DNA sequence: TGTGCCACCACCCCGGGCGGGATTTTCACCGGCAATGAGCAGTTCTTC.